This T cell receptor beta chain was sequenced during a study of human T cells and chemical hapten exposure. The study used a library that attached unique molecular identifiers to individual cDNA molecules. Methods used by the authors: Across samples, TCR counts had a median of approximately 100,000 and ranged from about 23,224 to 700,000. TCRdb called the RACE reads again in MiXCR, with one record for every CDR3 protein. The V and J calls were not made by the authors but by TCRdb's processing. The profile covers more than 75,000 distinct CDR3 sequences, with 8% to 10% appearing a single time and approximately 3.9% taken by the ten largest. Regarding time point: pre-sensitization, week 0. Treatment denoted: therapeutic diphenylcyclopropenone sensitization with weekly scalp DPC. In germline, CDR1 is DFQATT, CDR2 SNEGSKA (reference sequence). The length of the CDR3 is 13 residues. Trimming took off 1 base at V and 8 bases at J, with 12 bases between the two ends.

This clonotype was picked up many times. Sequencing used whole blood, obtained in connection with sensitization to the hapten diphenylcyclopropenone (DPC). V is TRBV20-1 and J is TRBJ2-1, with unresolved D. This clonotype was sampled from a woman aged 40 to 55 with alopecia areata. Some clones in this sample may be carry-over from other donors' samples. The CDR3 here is CSARVPPQYEQFF. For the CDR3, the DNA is TGCAGTGCTAGAGTCCCCCCCCAATATGAGCAGTTCTTC.